These 32 T cell receptor beta chains were sequenced from one sample in a study of T cells in Graves' hyperthyroidism and ophthalmopathy. RNA transcripts served as the template for amplifying TCR beta CDR3 regions. When the TCR CDR3 underwent first-round RT-PCR, the HTBI primer set was used. TCRdb itself ran the multiplex PCR reads through MiXCR, one entry per CDR3 protein. The table includes 640,000 or so distinct CDR3 sequences, about 14% detected once. Sequenced material: blood. These receptors were taken from a woman aged 40 to 50 with Graves' ophthalmopathy.

This clonotype was counted a few times. The chain employs TRBV4-1 and TRBJ2-7; D is uncertain. The CDR3 totals 14 residues. V dropped 5 bases and J dropped 6 bases, with 17 bases sitting between them. CDR1 is MGHRA, CDR2 YSYEKL, per germline. Here the CDR3 reads CASSMASGVGEQYF. CDR3 sequence (DNA): TGCGCCAGCAGCATGGCGTCGGGTGTCGGCGAGCAGTACTTC.

The chain links TRBV6-1 to TRBJ1-3; D is ambiguous. V shed 6 bases and J shed 0 bases, with 9 bases lying between them. The CDR3 is 14 amino acids. Germline V gene lookup returns CDR1 MNHNS and CDR2 SASEGT. The CDR3 DNA sequence: TGTGCCAGCAGCGGTCTGGGCTCTGGAAACACCATATATTTT. Protein sequence: CASSGLGSGNTIYF.

This clonotype was seen repeatedly, ten times or more. One junction end disagrees with the germline gene, perhaps due to a read error. The chain employs TRBV7-7 and TRBJ2-2, with TRBD2 matching 11 bases. The CDR3 loop spans 15 amino acids. Germline CDR1 and CDR2: SSHAT and FNYEAQ (reference sequence). Here the CDR3 DNA reads TGTGCTAGCAGCTTAGGGACTAGCGGTTCCGGGGAGCTGTTTTTT. Amino acids: CASSLGTSGSGELFF.

This clonotype was picked up many times. The rearrangement links TRBV28 to TRBJ2-2; no clear D. Per germline, CDR1 MDHEN and CDR2 SYDVKM. The CDR3 loop spans 14 amino acids. V was clipped by 1 base and J by 5 bases, with 8 bases between them. CDR3 coding DNA: TGTGCCAGCAGTTTATTACTGCTAACCGGGGAGCTGTTTTTT. This codes for CASSLLLLTGELFF.

This clonotype appeared many times. The V call is TRBV6-2 or TRBV6-3, the J call TRBJ2-7; 12 bases are shared with TRBD2. The CDR3 runs 15 residues. Germline assignment: CDR1 MNHEY and CDR2 SVGEGT. After removal of 2 bases from V and 7 bases from J, the junction contained 6 bases not matched to a gene. CDR3 loop: CASSYATSGRREQYF. CDR3 nucleotide sequence: TGTGCCAGCAGTTACGCGACTAGCGGGAGAAGAGAGCAGTACTTC.

The chain carries TRBV3-1 and TRBJ2-5, with D possibly TRBD2 on 6 matching bases. The CDR3 contains 14 residues. Trimming removed 0 bases from V and 4 bases from J, with 9 bases in between. Per the germline V gene, CDR1 is LGHDT and CDR2 is YNNKEL (reference sequence). The CDR3 reads CASSQEDGGETQYF. For the CDR3, the DNA is TGTGCCAGCAGCCAAGAAGACGGGGGAGAGACCCAGTACTTC.

The chain carries TRBV24-1 and TRBJ2-2; D is unclear. This CDR3 comprises 17 residues. Germline CDR1 KGHDR, CDR2 SFDVKD. V lost 3 bases, J lost 6 bases, and 19 bases lay in between. Here the CDR3 reads CATSDPFGPESAGELFF. The CDR3 nucleotides are TGTGCCACCAGTGATCCCTTCGGACCGGAGAGCGCCGGGGAGCTGTTTTTT.

This clonotype was seen at least ten times. The chain uses TRBV19 and TRBJ2-7; 9 bases align to TRBD2. Per germline, CDR1 LNHDA and CDR2 SQIVND (reference sequence). J was trimmed by 4 bases and V by 5 bases; bases with no gene match: 6. The CDR3 has 14 amino acids. The CDR3 DNA is TGTGCCAGTAGTGTAACGGGACTAGCTTACGAGCAGTACTTC. As protein: CASSVTGLAYEQYF.

V and J are TRBV6-2 or TRBV6-3 and TRBJ2-5; no firm D call. Trimming stripped 2 bases from V and 2 bases from J, with 9 bases between. The CDR3 extends over 14 amino acids. Looked up from germline, CDR1 is MNHEY and CDR2 is SVGEGT. The CDR3 nucleotides are TGTGCCAGCAGTTACAGGTCAGAGCAAGAGACCCAGTACTTC. It encodes CASSYRSEQETQYF.

This clonotype appeared many times. V and J are TRBV24-1 and TRBJ1-2, with 8 bases fitting TRBD1. The germline CDR1 and CDR2 sequences are KGHDR and SFDVKD. The CDR3 is made up of 13 amino acids. Trimming took 4 bases from V and 8 from J; bases not matched to a gene: 5. CDR3 DNA sequence: TGTGCCACCAGTGAAGGACAGGGTAGCGGCTACACCTTC. It yields the protein CATSEGQGSGYTF.

On this clonotype: A much larger clonotype is one base distant, so this may be a read error. The CDR3 does not end in the conserved phenylalanine or tryptophan, so this is likely a read error. The chain couples TRBV24-1 to TRBJ2-7; 9 nucleotides agree with TRBD1. The CDR3 extends over 15 amino acids. After removal of 4 bases from V and 5 bases from J, the junction contained 8 bases not matched to a gene. Germline CDR1 and CDR2: KGHDR and SFDVKD. The CDR3 region is CATSDPGTGTNEQYL. CDR3 sequence (DNA): TGTGCCACCAGTGACCCCGGGACAGGGACCAACGAGCAGTACCTC.

This clonotype was seen at least ten times. The chain carries TRBV12-3 or TRBV12-4 and TRBJ1-5; tentatively, D is TRBD1 (5 bases). Trimming stripped 2 bases from V and 3 bases from J, with 14 bases between. The CDR3 sequence is 16 residues long. The CDR3 here is CASSLYGIGDNQPQHF. In DNA form, the CDR3 reads TGTGCCAGCAGTTTATACGGGATAGGGGACAATCAGCCCCAGCATTTT.

Many counts were recorded for this clonotype. The V gene is TRBV6-5, the J gene TRBJ2-7; D uncertain. The V end was cut by 2 bases, the J end by 0 bases, with 14 bases between. CDR3 length equals 16 residues. Germline CDR1 and CDR2: MNHEY and SVGAGI. The CDR3 spells CASSYKGSPSSYEQYF. The CDR3 DNA follows: TGTGCCAGCAGTTACAAAGGGTCACCGAGCTCCTACGAGCAGTACTTC.

The V call is TRBV7-3, the J call TRBJ1-1; a weak D match, TRBD1 (5 bases). The germline CDR1 and CDR2 sequences are SGHTA and FQGTGA. Trimming stripped 5 bases from V and 5 bases from J, with 15 bases between. This CDR3 contains 14 residues. CDR3 amino acids: CASSPNGGQTEAFF. The CDR3 DNA reads TGTGCCAGCAGCCCCAACGGGGGTCAGACTGAAGCTTTCTTT.

Many counts were recorded for this clonotype. The genes are TRBV29-1 and TRBJ1-1; D is uncertain. CDR3 length: 11 amino acids. Germline V gene data show CDR1 as SQVTM and CDR2 as ANQGSEA. V lost 2 bases to trimming and J lost 8 bases, with 9 bases between them. The CDR3 loop is CSVELHKEAFF. Written as DNA, the CDR3 is TGCAGCGTTGAACTCCACAAAGAAGCTTTCTTT. The variable domain in full, with the rest retrieved from reference TRBV29-1 and TRBJ1-1, is SAVISQKPSRDICQRGTSLTIQCQVDSQVTMMFWYRQQPGQSLTLIATANQGSEATYESGFVIDKFPISRPNLTFSTLTVSNMSPEDSSIYLCSVELHKEAFFGQGTRLTVV.

This chain links TRBV6-4 with TRBJ1-2; perhaps TRBD1 as D (5 bases). The V end was cut by 6 bases, the J end by 8 bases, with 22 bases between. In germline, CDR1 is MRHNA, CDR2 SNTAGT. The CDR3 extends over 15 amino acids. CDR3 amino acids: CASSAGGNRGEGYTF. The CDR3 nucleotides are TGTGCCAGCAGCGCGGGGGGGAATCGGGGCGAAGGCTACACCTTC.

The J gene is TRBJ2-7, the V gene TRBV2; perhaps TRBD2 as D (5 bases). From germline, CDR1 is SNHLY and CDR2 FYNNEI. The CDR3 is 14 amino acids. V was trimmed by 6 bases and J by 1 base, leaving 13 bases between them. The CDR3 DNA follows: TGTGCCAGCAGGAGCCGGGGTCTATCCTACGAGCAGTACTTC. This gives the protein CASRSRGLSYEQYF.

This chain joins TRBV2 and TRBJ2-7; D is perhaps TRBD1 (5 bases). V lost 4 bases to trimming and J lost 2 bases, with 12 bases between them. The CDR3 is 14 amino acids. The germline V gene encodes CDR1 SNHLY and CDR2 FYNNEI. CDR3 bases: TGTGCCAGCAGTGTATACAGGTCTACCTACGAGCAGTACTTC. Residues: CASSVYRSTYEQYF.

This clonotype came up many times. The chain recombines TRBV28 with TRBJ1-2, with D unresolved. The CDR3 spans 12 residues. Germline-derived CDR1 and CDR2 are MDHEN and SYDVKM. The germline V and J ends were trimmed by 7 bases and 6 bases, with 12 bases remaining between them. The chain's CDR3 is CASTSLGNGYTF. DNA for the CDR3: TGTGCCAGCACCTCCCTCGGTAATGGCTACACCTTC.

This clonotype was found many times. The rearrangement links TRBV6-5 to TRBJ1-6, with a tentative D call TRBD1 (5 bases). The germline V gene encodes CDR1 MNHEY and CDR2 SVGAGI. The V end lost 11 bases, the J end lost 7 bases, and 18 bases lay between the germline ends. The CDR3 totals 14 residues. CDR3 in DNA: TGTGCCTCCTCCGGGACTTCCCTCAATTCACCCCTCCACTTT. Amino acid sequence: CASSGTSLNSPLHF.

The chain carries TRBV12-3 or TRBV12-4 and TRBJ1-5; D might be TRBD1 (6 bases). The CDR3 runs 14 residues. V shed 7 bases and J shed 7 bases, with 17 bases lying between them. DNA for the CDR3: TGTGCCAGCACTTTCGGGGGGGCCAGGCAGCCCCAGCATTTT. This sequence encodes CASTFGGARQPQHF.

In regard to this clonotype: A much bigger clone sits one base away, suggesting this may be a read error. This chain uses TRBV11-2 with TRBJ2-2; 7 bases align to TRBD1. The germline CDR1 and CDR2 sequences are SGHAT and FQNNGV. The CDR3 contains 18 residues. J gave up 1 base and V 4 bases, and 12 bases lay outside the gene matches. Here the CDR3 reads CASSSTGAGPLNTGELFF. Written as DNA, the CDR3 is TGTGCCAGCAGCTCTACAGGGGCCGGGCCTTTGAACACCGGGGAGCTGTTTTTT.

The V and J genes are TRBV10-2 and TRBJ1-1, with 7 nucleotides matching TRBD1. V was clipped by 2 bases and J by 1 base; unmatched bases: 1. CDR3 length equals 14 residues. CDR1 is WSHSY, CDR2 SAAADI, per germline. In nucleotides, the CDR3 is TGCGCCAGCAGTGAGCCAGGGGGGAACACTGAAGCTTTCTTT. Translation: CASSEPGGNTEAFF.

This clonotype has a count of ten or more. J is TRBJ2-7 and V is TRBV10-2; 13 nucleotides match TRBD2. Unmatched junction bases numbered 6, after V lost 8 bases and J lost 2 bases. Germline V CDR1 and CDR2: WSHSY, SAAADI. This CDR3 spans 15 amino acids. In DNA, the CDR3 is TGCGCCAGCCGACTAGCGGGAGGCCTTACCTACGAGCAGTACTTC. Translation: CASRLAGGLTYEQYF.

This clonotype was detected many times. The chain couples TRBV27 to TRBJ2-7; D gene ambiguous. The CDR3 is made up of 13 amino acids. CDR1 and CDR2 from the germline V gene are MNHEY and SMNVEV (reference sequence). Deletions cut 6 bases from V and 6 bases from J, with 15 bases between. In DNA, the CDR3 is TGTGCCAGCAGATTTTTGGGTGTCGGCGAGCAGTACTTC. The encoded protein is CASRFLGVGEQYF.

In this sample, this clonotype turned up many times. The chain links TRBV29-1 to TRBJ2-7; possibly TRBD1 for D (7 bases). The CDR3 totals 13 residues. CDR1 SQVTM and CDR2 ANQGSEA come from the germline V gene. V was shortened by 4 bases and J by 3 bases, with 13 bases between the two germline ends. DNA for the CDR3: TGCAGCGTTGGGGCAGGGGGGCGCTACGAGCAGTACTTC. It specifies CSVGAGGRYEQYF.

Ten or more counts support this clonotype. This rearrangement joins TRBV28 to TRBJ2-7; 7 positions match TRBD1. Germline loops: CDR1 MDHEN, CDR2 SYDVKM. This CDR3 is 19 amino acids long. With V trimmed by 6 bases and J by 3 bases, 23 bases remained unmatched. The CDR3 region is CASSRNRGSGFPDYYEQYF. CDR3 bases: TGTGCCAGCAGCCGGAACAGGGGTTCAGGGTTCCCCGATTACTACGAGCAGTACTTC.

This clonotype has at least ten counts. The chain links TRBV28 to TRBJ1-2; TRBD1 aligns across 7 bases. The CDR3 length is 16 residues. The V and J ends lost 5 bases and 5 bases, in that order; junction bases with no gene match: 14. The germline V gene encodes CDR1 MDHEN and CDR2 SYDVKM. The CDR3 spells CASSPSRGGGAYGYTF. CDR3 coding DNA: TGTGCCAGCAGTCCATCCCGGGGAGGGGGCGCATATGGCTACACCTTC.

This clonotype came up a few times. The V and J genes are TRBV12-3 or TRBV12-4 and TRBJ1-1; 9 bases are a match to TRBD1. This CDR3 is built from 15 residues. J lost 1 base, V lost 6 bases, and 6 bases had no gene match. CDR3 amino acids: CASRGRTGANTEAFF. Here the CDR3 DNA reads TGTGCCAGCAGGGGACGGACAGGGGCGAACACTGAAGCTTTCTTT.

This clonotype showed up many times. In nucleotides, the CDR3 is TGTGCCAGCGGGACTAATCCGAACACCGGGGAGCTGTTTTTT. Protein product: CASGTNPNTGELFF. This chain links TRBV2 with TRBJ2-2; 7 positions match TRBD2. Looked up from germline, CDR1 is SNHLY and CDR2 is FYNNEI. Trimming took 8 bases from V and 0 from J; bases not matched to a gene: 3. The CDR3 sequence is 14 residues long.

The V call is TRBV12-3 or TRBV12-4, the J call TRBJ1-1, with a possible D match to TRBD1 (6 bases). The germline V and J ends were trimmed by 7 bases and 4 bases, with 16 bases remaining between them. The CDR3 runs to 14 residues. CDR3: CASTHAGVITEAFF. The CDR3 DNA sequence: TGTGCCAGCACCCACGCAGGGGTTATCACTGAAGCTTTCTTT.

The sample holds many counts of this clonotype. J is TRBJ2-6 and V is TRBV10-3; D may be TRBD1 or TRBD2 (5 bases each). CDR3 size: 15 residues. V was shortened by 4 bases and J by 2 bases, with 9 bases between the two germline ends. CDR1 and CDR2 from the germline V gene are ENHRY and SYGVKD. CDR3 sequence (DNA): TGTGCCATCAGTGGAGGGGATACTGGGGCCAACGTCCTGACTTTC. Protein product: CAISGGDTGANVLTF.